What follows are 5 T cell receptor beta chains derived from one specimen sequenced in a study of molecular identifiers for immune sequencing clone quantification. In TCRdb, the PCR reads were re-called with MiXCR into one record per CDR3 protein. Of some 40,000 distinct CDR3 sequences listed, 18% are singletons. Material for sequencing was naive CD8+ T cells from blood, with Jurkat cell RNA spiked in. This sample's subset: FACS-sorted CD8+CD4-CCR7+CD45RA+ naive T cells. All receptors come from a human donor in good health. Some libraries in this study had Jurkat cell RNA spiked in.

The sample holds a few counts of this clonotype. J is TRBJ1-5 and V is TRBV12-3 or TRBV12-4, with D uncertain. CDR3 length: 14 residues. Trimming cost V 2 bases and J 1 base, with 6 bases left between them. CDR3 protein: CASSLWESNQPQHF. The CDR3, as DNA: TGTGCCAGCAGTTTATGGGAGAGCAATCAGCCCCAGCATTTT.

This clonotype showed up many times. This chain joins TRBV7-9 and TRBJ2-1; D unclear. In germline, CDR1 is SEHNR, CDR2 FQNEAQ (reference sequence). The CDR3 has 13 residues. V was cut by 3 bases and J by 5 bases, with 8 bases left in between. The CDR3 is CASSLTTDNEQFF. CDR3 bases: TGTGCCAGCAGCTTGACGACGGACAATGAGCAGTTCTTC. Drawing the rest from reference TRBV7-9 and TRBJ2-1, the complete variable domain is DTGVSQNPRHKITKRGQNVTFRCDPISEHNRLYWYRQTLGQGPEFLTYFQNEAQLEKSRLLSDRFSAERPKGSFSTLEIQRTEQGDSAMYLCASSLTTDNEQFFGPGTRLTVL.

For this clonotype: Being one base from a much bigger clone, this may be a read error. The chain links TRBV28 to TRBJ2-5, with D hard to call. With 8 bases removed from V and 5 bases from J, the gap between germline ends came to 6 bases. The CDR3 is made up of 10 amino acids. CDR1 is MDHEN and CDR2 is SYDVKM in the germline V gene. The CDR3 spells CASGSETQYF. The CDR3 region has the DNA TGTGCCAGCGGCTCGGAGACCCAGTACTTC. Using reference TRBV28 and TRBJ2-5 for the parts outside the CDR3, the full variable domain is DVKVTQSSRYLVKRTGEKVFLECVQDMDHENMFWYRQDPGLGLRLIYFSYDVKMKEKGDIPEGYSVSREKKERFSLILESASTNQTSMYLCASGSETQYFGPGTRLLVL.

The V gene is TRBV20-1, the J gene TRBJ2-1, with TRBD2 matching 12 bases. This CDR3 is built from 13 residues. CDR1 is DFQATT and CDR2 is SNEGSKA in the germline V gene (reference sequence). CDR3 sequence (DNA): TGCATCAAGACTAGCGGGAGTGGGGATGAGCAGTTCTTC. Its translation: CIKTSGSGDEQFF.

This clonotype was detected ten times or more. The chain has TRBV4-1 and TRBJ2-7; D ambiguous. Germline CDR1 reads MGHRA; CDR2 reads YSYEKL. This CDR3 comprises 14 residues. The ends were cut back, 1 base at V and 2 bases at J, with 9 bases in the middle. DNA for the CDR3: TGCGCCAGCAGCCAAGTTCAAGTAGCCTACGAGCAGTACTTC. This encodes CASSQVQVAYEQYF.